The entry below gives a single T cell receptor beta chain sequence along with its context. No antigen is known for it. The entry originates in a study of cytomegalovirus exposure and HLA in healthy donors. Study-wide results and limits: Most TCR sequences were uncommon, yet certain public TCRs appeared in many donors. Reportedly, diagnosis of cytomegalovirus status by the classifier showed high specificity and sensitivity. The study flagged some 170 TCR beta chains as cytomegalovirus-associated.

Both 60 Vbeta primers and 13 Jbeta primers went into the PCR. The protocol was immunoSEQ multiplex PCR, while the TCRdb copy is restricted to in-frame clones and leaves out a portion. The sample includes 45,000 to 60,000 clones, around 70% of them seen just once. The CDR3 is made up of 15 amino acids. The germline gives CDR1 SGHRS, CDR2 YFSETQ. Losses at the gene ends were 4 bases for V and 3 bases for J; bases not matched to a gene: 6. This TCR was recovered from a woman aged 45-65 years in good health and CMV-seronegative. V usage is TRBV5-1 and J usage is TRBJ2-4, with 8 bases identical to TRBD1. The sequenced material came from PBMCs. Written as DNA, the CDR3 is TGCGCCAGCAGCCCGGGGACAGGCGGCAAAAACATTCAGTACTTC. Translated, it gives CASSPGTGGKNIQYF.